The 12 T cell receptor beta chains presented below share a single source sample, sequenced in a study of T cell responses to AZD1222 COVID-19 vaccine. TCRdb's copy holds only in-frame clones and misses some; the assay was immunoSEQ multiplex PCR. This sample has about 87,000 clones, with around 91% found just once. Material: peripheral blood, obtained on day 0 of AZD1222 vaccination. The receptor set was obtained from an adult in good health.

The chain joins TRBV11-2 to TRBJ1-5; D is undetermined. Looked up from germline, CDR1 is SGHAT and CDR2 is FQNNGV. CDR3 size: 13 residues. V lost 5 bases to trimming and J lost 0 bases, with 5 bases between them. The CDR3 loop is CASSTYSNQPQHF. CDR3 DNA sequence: TGTGCCAGCAGCACGTATAGCAATCAGCCCCAGCATTTT.

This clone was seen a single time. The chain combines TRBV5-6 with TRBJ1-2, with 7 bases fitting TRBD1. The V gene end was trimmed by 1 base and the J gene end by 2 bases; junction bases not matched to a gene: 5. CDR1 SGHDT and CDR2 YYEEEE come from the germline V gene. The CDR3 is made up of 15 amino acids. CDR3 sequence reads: CASSLYAGGNYGYTF. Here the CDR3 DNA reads TGTGCCAGCAGCTTGTACGCAGGGGGGAACTATGGCTACACCTTC.

CDR3 sequence: CASSWRGNTEAFF. The CDR3 bases are TGTGCCAGCAGCTGGAGGGGGAACACTGAAGCTTTCTTT. The rearrangement uses TRBV7-8 and TRBJ1-1, with D possibly TRBD1 on 5 matching bases. The V gene lost 4 bases and the J gene lost 1 base, with 7 bases spanning the gap. Per germline, CDR1 SGHVS and CDR2 FQNEAQ. The CDR3 is 13 amino acids.

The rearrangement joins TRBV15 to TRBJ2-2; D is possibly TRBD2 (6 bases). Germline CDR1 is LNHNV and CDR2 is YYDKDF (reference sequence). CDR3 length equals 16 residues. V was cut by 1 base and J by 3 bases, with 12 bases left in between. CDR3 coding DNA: TGTGCCACCAGCAGAGGGGAGGAGAGATACACCGGGGAGCTGTTTTTT. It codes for CATSRGEERYTGELFF.

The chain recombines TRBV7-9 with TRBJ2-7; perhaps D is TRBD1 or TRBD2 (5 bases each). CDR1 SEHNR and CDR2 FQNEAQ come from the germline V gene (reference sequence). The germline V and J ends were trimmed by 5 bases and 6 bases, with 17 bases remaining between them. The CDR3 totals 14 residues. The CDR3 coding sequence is TGTGCCAGCAGCACCCGGGGCCGCCTAGCCGAGCAGTACTTC. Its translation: CASSTRGRLAEQYF.

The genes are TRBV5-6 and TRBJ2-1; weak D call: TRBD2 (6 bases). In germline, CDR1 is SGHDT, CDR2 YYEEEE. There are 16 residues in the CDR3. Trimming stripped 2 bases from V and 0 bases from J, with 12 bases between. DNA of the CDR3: TGTGCCAGCAGCTTAGGAGGGGCACCCTCCTACAATGAGCAGTTCTTC. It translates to CASSLGGAPSYNEQFF.

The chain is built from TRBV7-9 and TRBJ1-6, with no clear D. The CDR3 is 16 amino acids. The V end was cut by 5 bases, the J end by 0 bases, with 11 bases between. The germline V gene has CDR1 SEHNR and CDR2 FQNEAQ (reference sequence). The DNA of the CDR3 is TGTGCCAGCAGCCGATACGGGAGCTCCTATAATTCACCCCTCCACTTT. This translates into CASSRYGSSYNSPLHF.

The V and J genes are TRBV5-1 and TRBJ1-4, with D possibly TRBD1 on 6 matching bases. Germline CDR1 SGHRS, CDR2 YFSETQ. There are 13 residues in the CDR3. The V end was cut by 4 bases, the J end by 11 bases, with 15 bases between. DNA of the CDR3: TGCGCCAGCAGCCGAGGGGGTGGGGAGAAACTGTTTTTT. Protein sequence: CASSRGGGEKLFF.

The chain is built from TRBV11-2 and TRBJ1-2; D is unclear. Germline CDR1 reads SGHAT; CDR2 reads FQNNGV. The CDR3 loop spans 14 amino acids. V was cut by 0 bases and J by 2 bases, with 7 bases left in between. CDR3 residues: CASSLDAANYGYTF. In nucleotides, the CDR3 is TGTGCCAGCAGCTTAGACGCAGCAAACTATGGCTACACCTTC. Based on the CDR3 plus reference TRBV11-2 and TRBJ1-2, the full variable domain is EAGVAQSPRYKIIEKRQSVAFWCNPISGHATLYWYQQILGQGPKLLIQFQNNGVVDDSQLPKDRFSAERLKGVDSTLKIQPAKLEDSAVYLCASSLDAANYGYTFGSGTRLTVV.

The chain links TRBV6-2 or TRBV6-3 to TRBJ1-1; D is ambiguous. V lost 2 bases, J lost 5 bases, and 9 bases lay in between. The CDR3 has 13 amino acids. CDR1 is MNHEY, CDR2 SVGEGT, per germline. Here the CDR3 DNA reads TGTGCCAGCAGTTACGGGGAAAGGACTGAAGCTTTCTTT. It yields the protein CASSYGERTEAFF.

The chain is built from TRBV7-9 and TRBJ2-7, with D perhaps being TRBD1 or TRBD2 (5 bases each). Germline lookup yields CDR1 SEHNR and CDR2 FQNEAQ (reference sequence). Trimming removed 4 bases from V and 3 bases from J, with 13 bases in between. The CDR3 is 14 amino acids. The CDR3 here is CASSSRDRDYEQYF. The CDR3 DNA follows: TGTGCCAGCAGCTCCCGGGACCGAGACTACGAGCAGTACTTC.

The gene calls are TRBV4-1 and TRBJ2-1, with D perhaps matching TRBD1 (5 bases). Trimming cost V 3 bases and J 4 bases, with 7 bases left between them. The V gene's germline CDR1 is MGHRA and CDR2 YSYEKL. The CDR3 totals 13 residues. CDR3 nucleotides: TGCGCCAGCAGCCAGGACAATTACAATGAGCAGTTCTTC. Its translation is CASSQDNYNEQFF.